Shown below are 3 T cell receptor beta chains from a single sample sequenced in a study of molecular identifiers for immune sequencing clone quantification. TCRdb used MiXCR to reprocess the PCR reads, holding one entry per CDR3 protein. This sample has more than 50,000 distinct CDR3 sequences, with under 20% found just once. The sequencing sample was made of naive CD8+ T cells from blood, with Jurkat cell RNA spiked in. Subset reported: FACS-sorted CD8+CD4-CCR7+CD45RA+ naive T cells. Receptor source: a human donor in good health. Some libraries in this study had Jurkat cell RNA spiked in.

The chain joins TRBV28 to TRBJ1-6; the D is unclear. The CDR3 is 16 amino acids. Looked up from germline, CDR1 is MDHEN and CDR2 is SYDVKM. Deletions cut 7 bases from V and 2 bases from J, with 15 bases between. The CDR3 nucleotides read TGTGCCAGCACCGTTGGAGTTAGCACCTATAATTCACCCCTCCACTTT. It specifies CASTVGVSTYNSPLHF.

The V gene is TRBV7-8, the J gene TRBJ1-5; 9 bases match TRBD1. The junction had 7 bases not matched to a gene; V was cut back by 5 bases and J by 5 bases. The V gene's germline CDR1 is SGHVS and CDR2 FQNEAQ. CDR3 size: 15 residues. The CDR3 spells CASSPKDRGYQPQHF. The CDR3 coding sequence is TGTGCCAGCAGCCCCAAGGACAGGGGTTATCAGCCCCAGCATTTT.

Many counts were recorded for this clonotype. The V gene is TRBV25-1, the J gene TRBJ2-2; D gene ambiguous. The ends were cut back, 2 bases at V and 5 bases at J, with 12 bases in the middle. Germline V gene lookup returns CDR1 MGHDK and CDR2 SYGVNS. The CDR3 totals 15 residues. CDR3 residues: CASSELYVHTGELFF. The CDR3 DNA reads TGTGCCAGCAGTGAACTCTATGTCCATACCGGGGAGCTGTTTTTT.